This T cell receptor beta chain is drawn from a study of blood T cell repertoires in COVID-19. Study in general: Sites in the United States, Italy and Spain provided acute and convalescent COVID-19 samples. In each case, the material was cDNA or gDNA derived from T cells, B-cell-depleted T cells, or PBMCs.

Data came from immunoSEQ multiplex PCR; TCRdb stores just in-frame clones and leaves some out. Among about 140,000 clones listed, about 86% were seen once. CDR1 is LGHDT and CDR2 is YNNKEL in the germline V gene (reference sequence). The CDR3 covers 15 residues. V shed 1 base and J shed 1 base, with 7 bases lying between them. This clonotype was sampled from a woman aged 60 to 75 with acute or convalescent COVID-19. V and J are TRBV3-1 (or the pseudogene TRBV3-2) and TRBJ2-2; D is undetermined. Sequencing was done on a sample of peripheral blood. The CDR3 coding sequence is TGTGCCAGCAGCCAAGTGTCAGGGAACACCGGGGAGCTGTTTTTT. Its translation: CASSQVSGNTGELFF.